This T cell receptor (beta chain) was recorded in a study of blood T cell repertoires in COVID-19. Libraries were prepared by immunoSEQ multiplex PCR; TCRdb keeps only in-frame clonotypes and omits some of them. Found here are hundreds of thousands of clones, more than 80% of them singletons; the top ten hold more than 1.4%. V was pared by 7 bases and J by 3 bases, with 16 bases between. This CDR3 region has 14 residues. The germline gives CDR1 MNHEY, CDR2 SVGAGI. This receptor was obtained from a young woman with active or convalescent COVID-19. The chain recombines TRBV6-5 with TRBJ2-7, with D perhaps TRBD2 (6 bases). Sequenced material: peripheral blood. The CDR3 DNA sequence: TGTGCCAGCACTCACCTGGAGGGAATCTACGAGCAGTACTTC. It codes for CASTHLEGIYEQYF.